A selection of T cell receptor beta chains follows, all from one sample in a study of tumor-infiltrating lymphocytes in primary liver carcinoma. TCRdb re-derived calls from the multiplex PCR reads in MiXCR, one entry per CDR3 protein. The sample records about 190,000 distinct CDR3 sequences, approximately 80% being singletons. The sample was tumor tissue from primary liver carcinoma. These TCRs come from a middle-aged man with primary liver carcinoma and hepatitis B virus infection. CDR3s include the opening cysteine and the closing phenylalanine or tryptophan. Fields, in order: V gene, CDR3 protein.

v_gene: TRBV4-3
CDR3aa: CASSQTTSEHTNIGELFF

v_gene: TRBV29-1
CDR3aa: CSVTEGWGMNTEAFF

v_gene: TRBV11-2
CDR3aa: CASSPRSTPGLSQYF

v_gene: TRBV5-4
CDR3aa: CASSLRTGGDIGYTF

v_gene: TRBV7-9
CDR3aa: CASSTTGPPYEQYF

v_gene: TRBV5-1
CDR3aa: CACSLTGGEQETQYF

v_gene: TRBV6-5
CDR3aa: CASRPGMAELGYTF

v_gene: TRBV20-1
CDR3aa: CSAPGEAGNNEQFF

v_gene: TRBV7-9
CDR3aa: CASRRIGLYHETQYF

v_gene: TRBV11-2
CDR3aa: CAISIRWTGENEQHF

v_gene: TRBV28
CDR3aa: CASNLRGQPQYF

v_gene: TRBV11-2
CDR3aa: CTSSIDSDTGELFF

v_gene: TRBV5-1
CDR3aa: CARSVGTSGSPEQYF

v_gene: TRBV28
CDR3aa: CASRPDHLGQYF

v_gene: TRBV5-4
CDR3aa: CASSLDASSYNEQFF

v_gene: TRBV4-2
CDR3aa: CASSRRTGSGVNNQFF